This TCR beta chain was identified during a study of control samples from healthy donors and cancer patients. This CDR3 spans 14 amino acids. Germline CDR1 is LGHDT and CDR2 is YNNKEL (reference sequence). V was pared by 4 bases and J by 1 base, with 10 bases between. Clones were sequenced by immunoSEQ multiplex PCR, and TCRdb holds only the in-frame ones, with some missing. Of 90,000 to 150,000 clones listed, around nine tenths are singletons. V usage is TRBV3-1 (or the pseudogene TRBV3-2) and J usage is TRBJ1-1; no firm D call. This sequence originates from a young man in good health. Sequenced input: blood. The CDR3 protein is CASSPMLTNTEAFF. The CDR3 DNA reads as TGTGCCAGCAGCCCTATGTTAACGAACACTGAAGCTTTCTTT.